This entry lists 31 T cell receptor beta chains sequenced from one sample in a study of blood T cell repertoires in COVID-19 (dated by TCRdb to the early 2020s). Library prep was done by the immunoSEQ multiplex PCR assay. This immuneACCESS table, as held by TCRdb, lists in-frame sequences with V and J called but not all clones. Of the missing ones, under half trace to an unresolved V gene in checked studies; the others have no known cause. Recorded for this sample are tens of thousands of clones; approximately 90% of them occurred a single time. Roughly 19% of the sample comes from the top ten. The sample taken for sequencing was peripheral blood. All receptors come from an elderly woman with acute or convalescent COVID-19.

This chain links TRBV19 with TRBJ1-3; 8 bases map to TRBD1. The CDR3 sequence is 15 residues long. The J segment lost 5 bases and the V segment lost 4 bases, leaving 7 bases of the junction unmatched. CDR1 is LNHDA, CDR2 SQIVND, per germline (reference sequence). CDR3 in DNA: TGTGCCAGTAGTAGCCGCGGGGACAGGCGAAACACCATATATTTT. Encoded protein: CASSSRGDRRNTIYF.

The rearrangement uses TRBV6-1 and TRBJ1-5; 7 positions agree with TRBD1. This CDR3 spans 16 amino acids. The germline CDR1 and CDR2 sequences are MNHNS and SASEGT. With V trimmed by 4 bases and J by 5 bases, 11 bases remained unmatched. The CDR3 protein is CASSGTGSEAYQPQHF. The CDR3 DNA reads TGTGCCAGCAGTGGGACAGGTTCGGAGGCGTATCAGCCCCAGCATTTT.

The chain recombines TRBV6-5 with TRBJ2-3, with D possibly being TRBD2 (6 bases). CDR1 and CDR2 (germline): MNHEY, SVGAGI. Trimming removed 0 bases from V and 6 bases from J, with 16 bases in between. This CDR3 has 16 residues. The CDR3 bases are TGTGCCAGCAGTTACTCGAGTGGGACTGGTGCGGATACGCAGTATTTT. Encoded protein: CASSYSSGTGADTQYF.

In its sample, this clone was seen once. The chain has TRBV6-5 and TRBJ1-5; D is possibly TRBD1 (5 bases). There are 13 residues in the CDR3. The germline gives CDR1 MNHEY, CDR2 SVGAGI. V lost 6 bases and J 4 bases, leaving 10 bases between the germline ends. CDR3 sequence: CASSTTENQPQHF. The CDR3 coding sequence is TGTGCCAGCAGCACGACAGAAAATCAGCCCCAGCATTTT.

This chain uses TRBV27 with TRBJ1-3, with D possibly being TRBD1 (5 bases). Trimming took 5 bases from V and 2 from J, leaving 13 bases between them. This CDR3 contains 15 residues. Per the germline V gene, CDR1 is MNHEY and CDR2 is SMNVEV (reference sequence). The CDR3 loop is CASSPNRLAGNTIYF. In nucleotides, the CDR3 is TGTGCCAGCAGTCCAAACAGGTTAGCTGGAAACACCATATATTTT.

The DNA of the CDR3 is TGTGCCAGCAGCTCTAGCGCTCTGGGACAGAACTACGAGCAGTACTTC. Its protein product is CASSSSALGQNYEQYF. The chain carries TRBV7-2 and TRBJ2-7; maybe TRBD1 (7 bases). The V end was cut by 4 bases, the J end by 3 bases, with 19 bases between. This CDR3 is 16 amino acids long. Germline V gene sequence: CDR1 SGHTA, CDR2 FQGNSA. Looking up the rest from reference TRBV7-2 and TRBJ2-7 gives the full variable domain: GAGVSQSPSNKVTEKGKDVELRCDPISGHTALYWYRQSLGQGLEFLIYFQGNSAPDKSGLPSDRFSAERTGGSVSTLTIQRTQQEDSAVYLCASSSSALGQNYEQYFGPGTRLTVT.

The J gene is TRBJ2-1, the V gene TRBV6-2 or TRBV6-3; TRBD2 matches at 12 bases. The CDR3 length is 18 residues. Germline V gene lookup returns CDR1 MNHEY and CDR2 SVGEGT. V lost 2 bases, J lost 1 base, and 6 bases stayed unmatched. The CDR3 DNA reads as TGTGCCAGCAGTTACAATCTAGCGGGAGGGCTATCCTACAATGAGCAGTTCTTC. Translation gives CASSYNLAGGLSYNEQFF.

CDR3 in amino acids: CSVERQGTDTQYF. As DNA, the CDR3 is TGCAGCGTTGAGAGACAGGGAACAGATACGCAGTATTTT. This chain joins TRBV29-1 and TRBJ2-3, with 7 nucleotides matching TRBD1. The CDR3 is 13 amino acids. Trimming took 3 bases from V and 3 from J; bases not matched to a gene: 3. From germline, CDR1 is SQVTM and CDR2 ANQGSEA.

The CDR3 sequence is CASVLGTSDNSPLHF. The CDR3 nucleotides read TGTGCCAGCGTACTCGGGACATCAGATAATTCACCCCTCCACTTT. V gene TRBV6-5 combines with J gene TRBJ1-6; a possible D gene is TRBD1 (6 bases). CDR3 length: 15 residues. Trimming cost V 8 bases and J 5 bases, with 16 bases left between them. Per the germline V gene, CDR1 is MNHEY and CDR2 is SVGAGI.

V and J are TRBV24-1 and TRBJ2-1; D might be TRBD1 (5 bases). Germline loops: CDR1 KGHDR, CDR2 SFDVKD. The V gene lost 0 bases and the J gene lost 8 bases, with 25 bases spanning the gap. The CDR3 consists of 19 residues. As DNA, the CDR3 is TGTGCCACCAGTGATTTGCCGGGTCGCACAGGTCGGCCTACCGATGAGCAGTTCTTC. This codes for CATSDLPGRTGRPTDEQFF.

This clone is large. The rearrangement joins TRBV7-9 to TRBJ2-7, with D unclear. Per the germline V gene, CDR1 is SEHNR and CDR2 is FQNEAQ (reference sequence). The CDR3 contains 19 residues. Trimming removed 4 bases from V and 3 bases from J, with 28 bases in between. In DNA, the CDR3 is TGTGCCAGCAGCTACGATCCACATCTCCATACCCCAAAAAGCTACGAGCAGTACTTC. It is translated as CASSYDPHLHTPKSYEQYF.

The J gene is TRBJ1-1, the V gene TRBV4-1, with TRBD1 matching 7 bases. Germline-derived CDR1 and CDR2 are MGHRA and YSYEKL. Trimming at V came to 3 bases and at J to 3 bases, leaving 7 bases not matched to a gene. This CDR3 is built from 15 residues. The CDR3 DNA is TGCGCCAGCAGCCAGGCACTGGGACAGCACACTGAAGCTTTCTTT. Its protein is CASSQALGQHTEAFF.

This chain joins TRBV12-5 and TRBJ2-7, with TRBD1 matching over 8 bases. The germline V gene encodes CDR1 LGHNT and CDR2 FRNRAP. The V and J ends lost 11 bases and 0 bases, in that order; junction bases with no gene match: 9. The CDR3 is 14 amino acids. The CDR3 DNA is TGTGCTGGGAGGCGGGGACAGGTCTCCTACGAGCAGTACTTC. Translation: CAGRRGQVSYEQYF.

This clone was recorded a few times. The chain links TRBV7-9 to TRBJ2-2, with 14 bases identical to TRBD2. From germline, CDR1 is SEHNR and CDR2 FQNEAQ (reference sequence). Trimming took 4 bases from V and 3 from J; bases not matched to a gene: 4. The CDR3 has 17 residues. The CDR3 here is CASSYGTSGSHTGELFF. CDR3 sequence (DNA): TGTGCCAGCAGCTACGGGACTAGCGGGAGTCACACCGGGGAGCTGTTTTTT.

The chain carries TRBV7-3 and TRBJ2-2, with 7 bases aligning to TRBD2. J lost 5 bases, V lost 5 bases, and 2 bases had no gene match. The CDR3 runs to 13 residues. Germline V lookup: CDR1 SGHTA, CDR2 FQGTGA. CDR3 DNA: TGTGCCAGCAGCGAACTAGCGACCGGGGAGCTGTTTTTT. This translates into CASSELATGELFF.

J is TRBJ1-1 and V is TRBV6-5; the match to TRBD1 covers 8 bases. The CDR3 runs 14 residues. With 7 bases clipped from V and 4 bases from J, the junction kept 8 bases outside the gene matches. Germline V CDR1 and CDR2: MNHEY, SVGAGI. The CDR3 DNA reads as TGTGCCAGCACCTTCGACAGGGGAGGCACTGAAGCTTTCTTT. This encodes CASTFDRGGTEAFF.

This sequence joins TRBV16 and TRBJ1-5; D perhaps matches TRBD1 (5 bases). Germline CDR1 reads KGHSY; CDR2 reads FQNENV. Trimming pared 0 bases from V and 4 bases from J, leaving 10 bases between. The CDR3 consists of 15 residues. The CDR3 loop is CASSQSRQPNQPQHF. The CDR3 DNA reads as TGTGCCAGCAGCCAATCCCGACAGCCAAATCAGCCCCAGCATTTT.

The V call is TRBV19, the J call TRBJ1-4; 10 bases fit TRBD1. The CDR3 runs to 14 residues. V lost 7 bases, J lost 5 bases, and 4 bases stayed unmatched. Germline assignment: CDR1 LNHDA and CDR2 SQIVND (reference sequence). CDR3 protein: CASTPDRGNEKLFF. The CDR3 DNA follows: TGTGCCAGTACCCCGGACAGGGGGAATGAAAAACTGTTTTTT.

V is TRBV7-2 and J is TRBJ1-1; 7 bases map to TRBD1. Germline loops: CDR1 SGHTA, CDR2 FQGNSA. CDR3 length equals 11 residues. V trimming: 5 bases; J trimming: 8 bases; junction bases outside the gene matches: 2. CDR3 DNA sequence: TGTGCCAGCAGCCAGGACAGGGAAGCTTTCTTT. Protein product: CASSQDREAFF. Full variable domain (outside the CDR3, taken from reference TRBV7-2 and TRBJ1-1): GAGVSQSPSNKVTEKGKDVELRCDPISGHTALYWYRQSLGQGLEFLIYFQGNSAPDKSGLPSDRFSAERTGGSVSTLTIQRTQQEDSAVYLCASSQDREAFFGQGTRLTVV.

The V gene is TRBV29-1, the J gene TRBJ1-1; no definite D call. V was trimmed by 6 bases and J by 4 bases, leaving 15 bases between them. Germline V CDR1 and CDR2: SQVTM, ANQGSEA. This CDR3 region has 13 residues. CDR3 protein: CSVAEGRGTEAFF. In DNA, the CDR3 is TGCAGCGTCGCGGAGGGAAGAGGCACTGAAGCTTTCTTT.

The chain combines TRBV19 with TRBJ2-6; 12 nucleotides line up with TRBD1. CDR1 is LNHDA and CDR2 is SQIVND in the germline V gene (reference sequence). The CDR3 consists of 17 residues. The trim removed 7 bases at V and 2 bases at J, leaving 6 bases unmatched. Here the CDR3 DNA reads TGTGCCAGTAACTTGGGGACAGGGGGCGCTGGGGCCAACGTCCTGACTTTC. It codes for CASNLGTGGAGANVLTF. The complete variable domain, with remaining parts taken from reference TRBV19 and TRBJ2-6, reads DGGITQSPKYLFRKEGQNVTLSCEQNLNHDAMYWYRQDPGQGLRLIYYSQIVNDFQKGDIAEGYSVSREKKESFPLTVTSAQKNPTAFYLCASNLGTGGAGANVLTFGAGSRLTVL.

The V gene is TRBV7-2, the J gene TRBJ2-3, with D possibly TRBD2 on 6 matching bases. The CDR3 sequence is 16 residues long. V was pared by 0 bases and J by 0 bases, with 10 bases between. The germline CDR1 and CDR2 sequences are SGHTA and FQGNSA. CDR3 amino acids: CASSLAVAASTDTQYF. DNA for the CDR3: TGTGCCAGCAGCTTAGCCGTAGCGGCTAGCACAGATACGCAGTATTTT.

The chain joins TRBV28 to TRBJ2-7, with 8 positions matching TRBD2. The length of the CDR3 is 15 residues. Unmatched junction bases numbered 7, after V lost 6 bases and J lost 0 bases. CDR1 MDHEN and CDR2 SYDVKM come from the germline V gene. The CDR3 sequence: CASRDSGKDSYEQYF. The CDR3 DNA sequence: TGTGCCAGCAGAGATAGCGGGAAAGACTCCTACGAGCAGTACTTC.

This rearrangement joins TRBV28 to TRBJ2-3; a possible D gene is TRBD2 (6 bases). The CDR3 length is 13 residues. Between the trimmed V and J ends, which lost 3 bases and 9 bases, there was a span of 13 bases. Germline V gene data show CDR1 as MDHEN and CDR2 as SYDVKM. Here the CDR3 DNA reads TGTGCCAGCAGTTTCCAAGGAGGGACCACGCAGTATTTT. Translation gives CASSFQGGTTQYF. The complete variable domain, with remaining parts taken from reference TRBV28 and TRBJ2-3, reads DVKVTQSSRYLVKRTGEKVFLECVQDMDHENMFWYRQDPGLGLRLIYFSYDVKMKEKGDIPEGYSVSREKKERFSLILESASTNQTSMYLCASSFQGGTTQYFGPGTRLTVL.

This rearrangement joins TRBV6-5 to TRBJ1-6; 8 bases map to TRBD1. V gave up 7 bases and J gave up 7 bases; unmatched junction bases: 9. The CDR3 totals 15 residues. Germline lookup yields CDR1 MNHEY and CDR2 SVGAGI. In nucleotides, the CDR3 is TGTGCCAGCACCTGGACAGGGCCGGGGAATTCACCCCTCCACTTT. Encoded protein: CASTWTGPGNSPLHF.

This clone appeared a single time. This sequence joins TRBV19 and TRBJ1-6; D is unclear. Germline CDR1 reads LNHDA; CDR2 reads SQIVND (reference sequence). V lost 7 bases to trimming and J lost 4 bases, with 11 bases between them. This CDR3 has 14 residues. The CDR3 coding sequence is TGTGCCAGTAATCGGGAACAGTATAATTCACCCCTCCACTTT. Translated: CASNREQYNSPLHF.

This clone was seen a handful of times. V usage is TRBV24-1 and J usage is TRBJ1-2, with TRBD1 matching 7 bases. This CDR3 is built from 16 residues. CDR1 and CDR2 (germline): KGHDR, SFDVKD. V was pared by 2 bases and J by 5 bases, with 10 bases of the junction left unmatched. CDR3 protein: CATSDSRQGPIYGYTF. The DNA for the CDR3 is TGTGCCACCAGTGATTCCCGACAGGGCCCGATTTATGGCTACACCTTC.

The rearrangement joins TRBV12-3 or TRBV12-4 to TRBJ2-1; TRBD1 is a possible D gene (5 bases). The germline V and J ends were trimmed by 5 bases and 15 bases, with 17 bases remaining between them. The CDR3 consists of 12 residues. The CDR3 bases are TGTGCCAGCAGTGAGAACTTCAGGGTCCGGTTCTTC. Translating it yields CASSENFRVRFF.

V usage is TRBV7-8 and J usage is TRBJ1-2, with TRBD1 matching over 10 bases. The CDR3 is 16 residues long. V gave up 9 bases and J gave up 4 bases; unmatched junction bases: 14. Germline CDR1 and CDR2: SGHVS and FQNEAQ. The CDR3 bases are TGTGCCAGTTGGGGGGGGACAGGGGAAGTAGTCTATGGCTACACCTTC. Translated: CASWGGTGEVVYGYTF.

This chain links TRBV5-1 with TRBJ1-2; TRBD1 agrees at 10 bases. With V trimmed by 4 bases and J by 6 bases, 3 bases remained unmatched. The CDR3 totals 13 residues. Germline CDR1 is SGHRS and CDR2 is YFSETQ. CDR3 in amino acids: CASSPGTGDGYTF. The CDR3 DNA reads TGCGCCAGCAGCCCGGGGACAGGGGATGGCTACACCTTC.

The chain is built from TRBV7-3 and TRBJ2-1, with TRBD2 identical over 9 bases. The V gene's germline CDR1 is SGHTA and CDR2 FQGTGA. J was trimmed by 3 bases and V by 2 bases; bases with no gene match: 8. This CDR3 has 17 amino acids. CDR3 sequence: CASSLASGVLSYNEQFF. The CDR3 nucleotides are TGTGCCAGCAGCTTAGCTAGCGGGGTGCTTAGCTACAATGAGCAGTTCTTC.